What follows describes a single T cell receptor (beta chain). This clonotype has just a few counts. Its antigen has not been determined. Nothing much larger sits one base from this clone, and base qualities are not available. The library was produced with 5' RACE. A second 7 to 11 cycle PCR used a sample-barcoded 5' primer and a J-beta primer mix. Each TCR beta cDNA molecule received a unique molecular identifier from a template-switch 5' adaptor carrying 12 random nucleotides. Each sample yielded at least 3 million CDR3-containing paired-end reads. The Mint cDNA synthesis kit, primed by a TRBC-specific oligonucleotide, was used to synthesize first-strand cDNA from all RNA. Following uracil-DNA glycosylase treatment, all cDNA underwent a first 18-cycle PCR with the universal primers M1SS and BC2_uni_R. As for the original processing: Each sample was normalized by randomly selecting 1 million high-quality reads, each carrying a distinct molecular identifier. Instead of being binned into consensus sequences, reads that shared molecular identifiers were thrown out. MiTCR, with a Q25 quality threshold and the strictest error-elimination algorithm, was used for CDR3 identification, clonotype clustering and error correction. A nonparametric unseen species model using Euler transformation provided a lower-bound estimate of total TCR beta diversity. TCRdb reworked the public reads: Q25 trimming with fastp, MiXCR clone assembly, productive beta chains retained. Rows are combined by CDR3 protein, so each entry shows the most common genes and DNA. The V and J calls were not made by the authors but by TCRdb's processing. The sample includes roughly 1.9 million distinct CDR3 sequences, with around 40% observed a single time. 20% to 25% of the sample belongs to the ten largest clones.

Compared with germline, V lacks 0 bases and J lacks 7 bases; bases without a gene match: 13. The CDR3 goes from the cysteine to the phenylalanine over 16 residues. Of all the DNA, just the CDR3 is kept, 48 bases in frame from base 1. The germline V gene encodes CDR1 DFQATT and CDR2 SNEGSKA (reference sequence). The sample is drawn from a study of blood T cells in healthy people across ages (dated by TCRdb to the mid-2010s). In terms of the full investigation: In model experiments, template switching captured roughly one uniquely barcoded TCR beta cDNA molecule for every two T cells. Using deep sequencing normalized with unique cDNA molecular identifiers, the study measured how TCR beta repertoire diversity changes with age. Four age groups were formed from the donors: young (average approximately 17 years), middle-aged (just under 40), aged (roughly 56) and long-lived (around 82). Donors of different ages were randomly distributed across sequencing lanes to avoid experimental bias. For two donors (one aged 18 to 30 and one aged 80 or older), the study analyzed two additional independent replicas of 1 million unique cDNA reads from the same blood draw.

Paper-wide results and their limitations: Estimates of total diversity from one million sequenced T cells were regarded as lower bounds and underestimates. Bulk unsorted PBMC profiling prevented conclusive comparison of naive and antigen-experienced compartments. Observed TCR beta diversity per million T cells fell roughly linearly with age, and a significant reduction was already apparent by age about 43. The long-lived group showed more naive CD4+ T cells, fewer expanded clones and increased TCR diversity than the aged group, suggesting age selection. A strong correlation was found between observed TCR beta diversity and the percentage of naive T cells measured by flow cytometry. Donor CMV infection status was unknown, potentially confounding age-related changes in expanded clonotypes.

Systemically healthy Caucasian individuals from Russia, some 38 in total and aged roughly 6 to 100 years, were included as donors. Each donor gave around 9.8 milliliters of peripheral blood, collected into EDTA-treated Vacutainer tubes. Ficoll-Paque density-gradient centrifugation was used to isolate PBMCs, with at least 6 million obtained per sample. Trizol reagent was used to extract total RNA from the PBMCs, yielding at least 5 micrograms per sample. For every donor, flow cytometry on a PBMC aliquot measured the percentage of naive CD45RAhigh/CD27high T cells. The sequenced sample was blood. The chain couples TRBV20-1 to TRBJ2-7; 9 bases in between match TRBD2. The TCR was taken from a human donor in good health. The nucleotide sequence reads as follows: TGCAGTGCTAGAGAATGGAGGCTAGCGGGGTCGGGGGAGCAGTACTTC. Translated, this gives CSAREWRLAGSGEQYF.